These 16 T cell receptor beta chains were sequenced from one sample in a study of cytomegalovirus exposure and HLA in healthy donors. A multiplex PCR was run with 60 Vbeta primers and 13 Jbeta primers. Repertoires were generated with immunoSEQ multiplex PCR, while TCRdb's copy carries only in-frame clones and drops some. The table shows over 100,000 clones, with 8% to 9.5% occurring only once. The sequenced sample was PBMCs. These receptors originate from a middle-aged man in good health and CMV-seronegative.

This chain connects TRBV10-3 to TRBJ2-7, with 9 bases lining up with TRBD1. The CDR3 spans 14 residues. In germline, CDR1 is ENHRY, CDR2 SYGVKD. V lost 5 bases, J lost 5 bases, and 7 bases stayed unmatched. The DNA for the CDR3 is TGTGCCATCAGTACCCGGGACAGGGCCCACGAGCAGTACTTC. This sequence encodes CAISTRDRAHEQYF.

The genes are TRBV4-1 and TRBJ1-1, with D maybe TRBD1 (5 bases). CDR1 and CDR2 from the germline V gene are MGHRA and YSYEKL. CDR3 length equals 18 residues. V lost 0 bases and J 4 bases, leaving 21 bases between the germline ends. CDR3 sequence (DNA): TGCGCCAGCAGCCAAGACAGGAGGACCCGTGTGGGGGGCACTGAAGCTTTCTTT. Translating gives CASSQDRRTRVGGTEAFF.

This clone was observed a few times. Here the CDR3 reads CASSSGPGRLHYEQYF. Here the CDR3 DNA reads TGTGCCAGCAGTAGCGGACCGGGCCGCCTGCACTACGAGCAGTACTTC. The chain employs TRBV7-9 and TRBJ2-7; D might be TRBD2 (6 bases). Per the germline V gene, CDR1 is SEHNR and CDR2 is FQNEAQ (reference sequence). This CDR3 is 16 amino acids long. The germline V and J ends were trimmed by 6 bases and 3 bases, with 21 bases remaining between them.

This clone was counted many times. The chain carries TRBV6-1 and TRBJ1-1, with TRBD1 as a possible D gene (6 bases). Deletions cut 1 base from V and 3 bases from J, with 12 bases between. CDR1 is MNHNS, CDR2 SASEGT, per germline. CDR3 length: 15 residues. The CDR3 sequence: CASSEERGGYTEAFF. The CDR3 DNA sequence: TGTGCCAGCAGTGAAGAGAGGGGGGGGTACACTGAAGCTTTCTTT.

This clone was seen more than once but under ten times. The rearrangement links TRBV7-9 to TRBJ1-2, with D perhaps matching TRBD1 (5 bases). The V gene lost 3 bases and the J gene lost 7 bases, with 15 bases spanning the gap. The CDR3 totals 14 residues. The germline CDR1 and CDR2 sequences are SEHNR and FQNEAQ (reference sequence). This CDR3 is CASSFGRELSGYTF. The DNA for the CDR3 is TGTGCCAGCAGCTTTGGCAGGGAACTCTCTGGCTACACCTTC.

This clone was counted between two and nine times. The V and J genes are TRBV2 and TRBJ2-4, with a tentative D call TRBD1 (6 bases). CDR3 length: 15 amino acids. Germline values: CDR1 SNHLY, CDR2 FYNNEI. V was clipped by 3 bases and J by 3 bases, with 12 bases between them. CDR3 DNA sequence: TGTGCCAGCAGTGACCCGGGACACCTCAAAAACATTCAGTACTTC. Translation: CASSDPGHLKNIQYF.

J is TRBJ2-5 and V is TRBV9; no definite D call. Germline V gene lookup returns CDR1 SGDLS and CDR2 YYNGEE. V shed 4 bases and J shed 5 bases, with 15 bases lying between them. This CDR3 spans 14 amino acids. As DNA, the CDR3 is TGTGCCAGCAGCTCCCGAGGCGGCGAGGAGACCCAGTACTTC. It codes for CASSSRGGEETQYF.

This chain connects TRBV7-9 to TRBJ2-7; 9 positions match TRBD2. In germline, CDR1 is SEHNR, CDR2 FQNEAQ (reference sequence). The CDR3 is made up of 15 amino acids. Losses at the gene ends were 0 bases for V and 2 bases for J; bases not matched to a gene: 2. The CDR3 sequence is CASSLAGLAAYEQYF. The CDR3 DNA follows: TGTGCCAGCAGCTTAGCGGGACTAGCAGCCTACGAGCAGTACTTC.

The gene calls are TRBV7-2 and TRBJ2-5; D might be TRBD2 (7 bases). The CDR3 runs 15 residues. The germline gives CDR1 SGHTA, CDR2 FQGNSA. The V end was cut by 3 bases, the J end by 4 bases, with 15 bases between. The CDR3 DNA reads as TGTGCCAGCAGCTTGTACGGGGGGCGGTTAGAGACCCAGTACTTC. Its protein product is CASSLYGGRLETQYF.

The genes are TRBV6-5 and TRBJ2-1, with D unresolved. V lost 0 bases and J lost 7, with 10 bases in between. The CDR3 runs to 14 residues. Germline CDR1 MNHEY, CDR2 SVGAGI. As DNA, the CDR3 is TGTGCCAGCAGTTACTCGGCGAGCGTTAATGAGCAGTTCTTC. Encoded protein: CASSYSASVNEQFF.

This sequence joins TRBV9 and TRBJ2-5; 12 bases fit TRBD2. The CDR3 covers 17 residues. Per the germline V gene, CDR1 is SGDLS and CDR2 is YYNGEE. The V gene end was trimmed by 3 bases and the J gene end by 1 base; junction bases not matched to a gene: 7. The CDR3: CASSARRLAGVQETQYF. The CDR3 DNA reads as TGTGCCAGCAGCGCTAGGAGACTAGCGGGGGTCCAAGAGACCCAGTACTTC.

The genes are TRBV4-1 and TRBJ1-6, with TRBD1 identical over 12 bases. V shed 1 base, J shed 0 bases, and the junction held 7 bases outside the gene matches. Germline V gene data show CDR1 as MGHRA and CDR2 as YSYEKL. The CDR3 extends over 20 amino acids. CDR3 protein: CASSQGAGQGATSYNSPLHF. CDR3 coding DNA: TGCGCCAGCAGCCAAGGGGCGGGACAGGGGGCTACCTCCTATAATTCACCCCTCCACTTT.

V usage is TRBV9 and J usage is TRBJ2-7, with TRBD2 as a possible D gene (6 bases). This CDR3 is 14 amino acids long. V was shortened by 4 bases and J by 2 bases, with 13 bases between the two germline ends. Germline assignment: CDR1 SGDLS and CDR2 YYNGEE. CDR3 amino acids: CASSPGTFPYEQYF. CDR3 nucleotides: TGTGCCAGCAGCCCTGGGACTTTCCCCTACGAGCAGTACTTC.

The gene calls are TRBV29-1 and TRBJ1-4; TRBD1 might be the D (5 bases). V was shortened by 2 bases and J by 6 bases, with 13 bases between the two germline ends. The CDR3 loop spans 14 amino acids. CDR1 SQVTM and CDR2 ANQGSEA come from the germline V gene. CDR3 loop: CSVEKGGADEKLFF. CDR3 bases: TGCAGCGTTGAAAAAGGTGGGGCAGATGAAAAACTGTTTTTT.

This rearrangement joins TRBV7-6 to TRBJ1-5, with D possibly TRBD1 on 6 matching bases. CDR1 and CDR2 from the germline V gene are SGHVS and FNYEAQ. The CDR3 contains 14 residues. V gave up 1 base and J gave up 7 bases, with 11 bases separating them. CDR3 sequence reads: CASSLVPGEQPQHF. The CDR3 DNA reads TGTGCCAGCAGCTTAGTCCCAGGGGAACAGCCCCAGCATTTT.

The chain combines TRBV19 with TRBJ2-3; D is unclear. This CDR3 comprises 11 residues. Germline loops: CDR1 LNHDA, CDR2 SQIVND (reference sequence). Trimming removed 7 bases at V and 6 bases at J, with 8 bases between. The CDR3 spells CASTQRDTQYF. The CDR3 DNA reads TGTGCCAGTACTCAGAGGGATACGCAGTATTTT.